This TCR beta chain was retrieved from a study of cytomegalovirus exposure and HLA in healthy donors. The PCR ran on 60 Vbeta and 13 Jbeta primers. Assay: immunoSEQ multiplex PCR; the TCRdb copy retains only in-frame clones and omits some. Of around 130,000 clones listed, 80% are singletons. Input material: PBMCs. This receptor was taken from a man aged 30 to 39 in good health and CMV-seronegative.

The CDR3 reads CASSQTGQGRYEQYF. DNA for the CDR3: TGCGCCAGCAGCCAGACTGGACAGGGTAGGTACGAGCAGTACTTC. V gene TRBV4-1 combines with J gene TRBJ2-7, with 8 nucleotides matching TRBD1. Losses at the gene ends were 3 bases for V and 4 bases for J; bases not matched to a gene: 8. Germline V lookup: CDR1 MGHRA, CDR2 YSYEKL. This CDR3 is 15 amino acids long.